This record looks at one TCR beta chain sequence and its context. The study drew participants aged about 18 to 89 years from 20 to 30 US areas. Participant reports of clinical history set cohort assignment. This specimen belongs to a study of blood T cell repertoires in COVID-19. On the study more broadly: The origin of the acute and convalescent COVID-19 samples was the United States, Italy and Spain. In each case, the material was cDNA or gDNA derived from T cells, B-cell-depleted T cells, or PBMCs.

The repertoire was sequenced with immunoSEQ multiplex PCR; TCRdb's copy has only in-frame clones and lacks some. The sample records some 110,000 clones, 84% being singletons. The germline V gene encodes CDR1 ENHRY and CDR2 SYGVKD. CDR3 size: 17 residues. The V segment lost 4 bases and the J segment 1 base; nucleotides outside the gene matches: 12. The specimen was PBMCs or T cells enriched from blood (not recorded which). This chain connects TRBV10-3 to TRBJ1-1, with 7 bases lining up with TRBD1. The TCR comes from a woman aged 25-40 years who had recovered from COVID-19. The CDR3 bases are TGTGCCATCAGTGGCCCGACGGACAGGAAAGCGAACACTGAAGCTTTCTTT. This codes for CAISGPTDRKANTEAFF.